The rows below give T cell receptor beta chains drawn from one sample of a study of blood T cell repertoires in COVID-19. Method: immunoSEQ multiplex PCR; TCRdb's copy keeps in-frame clones and lacks some. The sample carries 130,000 to 150,000 clones, around 85% recorded once. The source material was peripheral blood. The receptors here all came from a woman aged 55-70 years with COVID-19, enrolled during active disease. CDR3s include the opening cysteine and the closing phenylalanine or tryptophan. Fields, in order: V gene, clone size, CDR3 protein. Rows may omit the clone size; those that give it use once, few, many or a size class.

v_call: TRBV3-1/TRBV3-2
clone_size: .
cdr3_aa: CASSLIAGGPETQYF

v_call: TRBV27
clone_size: .
cdr3_aa: CASRPGSVQVRDTGELFF

v_call: TRBV5-1
clone_size: .
cdr3_aa: CASSLAGDRNTIYF

v_call: TRBV12-5
clone_size: .
cdr3_aa: CASGSGQDNQPQHF

v_call: TRBV30
clone_size: .
cdr3_aa: CAWSVLAGGPNEQFF

v_call: TRBV4-2
clone_size: .
cdr3_aa: CASSQDPRSGDYHNEQFF

v_call: TRBV12-3/TRBV12-4
clone_size: .
cdr3_aa: CASSSGDRQGYTF

v_call: TRBV19
clone_size: .
cdr3_aa: CASSIGGGWDTQYF

v_call: TRBV5-1
clone_size: .
cdr3_aa: CASSDRSNYGYTF

v_call: TRBV11-3
clone_size: .
cdr3_aa: CASSLVARGNTGELFF

v_call: TRBV30
clone_size: .
cdr3_aa: CAWSQGMNTEAFF

v_call: TRBV11-2
clone_size: once
cdr3_aa: CASSQRGFDEQYF

v_call: TRBV25-1
clone_size: .
cdr3_aa: CASSEWQGNEKLFF

v_call: TRBV19
clone_size: once
cdr3_aa: CASRELGGDEQYF

v_call: TRBV7-7
clone_size: once
cdr3_aa: CASSSGTGGRETQYF

v_call: TRBV2
clone_size: .
cdr3_aa: CASSRGAGETQYF

v_call: TRBV27
clone_size: .
cdr3_aa: CASSPSVRGPEKPQETQYF

v_call: TRBV19
clone_size: .
cdr3_aa: CASSPAGTTNTEAFF

v_call: TRBV4-2
clone_size: .
cdr3_aa: CASSQEAWVPEWNTEAFF

v_call: TRBV5-4
clone_size: .
cdr3_aa: CATVMDSYTEAFF

v_call: TRBV19
clone_size: once
cdr3_aa: CASRDRGGGETQYF

v_call: TRBV19
clone_size: .
cdr3_aa: CATSYRVSYNEQFF

v_call: TRBV6-2/TRBV6-3
clone_size: .
cdr3_aa: CASSYWGYYEQYF

v_call: TRBV9
clone_size: .
cdr3_aa: CASSVGRAGTGELFF

v_call: TRBV27
clone_size: .
cdr3_aa: CASSPQRDNEKLFF

v_call: TRBV2
clone_size: .
cdr3_aa: CASSPDRGIDGYTF

v_call: TRBV9
clone_size: .
cdr3_aa: CASSVAGFQETQYF

v_call: TRBV6-5
clone_size: once
cdr3_aa: CASSPPGTLGYGYTF

v_call: TRBV5-1
clone_size: .
cdr3_aa: CASSLEMDYTDTQYF

v_call: TRBV7-9
clone_size: .
cdr3_aa: CASSLVGGSAANEKLFF

v_call: TRBV6-1
clone_size: .
cdr3_aa: CASSEAGGPTYEQYF

v_call: TRBV19
clone_size: .
cdr3_aa: CASSGGSHTEAFF

v_call: TRBV6-5
clone_size: .
cdr3_aa: CASLQGNSNYGYTF

v_call: TRBV25-1
clone_size: .
cdr3_aa: CASSGLARETQYF

v_call: TRBV15
clone_size: once
cdr3_aa: CATSNGRMYEKLFF

v_call: TRBV5-1
clone_size: .
cdr3_aa: CASSLQTGENQPQHF

v_call: TRBV19
clone_size: .
cdr3_aa: CASSIEWRGYQETQYF

v_call: TRBV6-4
clone_size: .
cdr3_aa: CASSGRLASSYNEQFF

v_call: TRBV5-4
clone_size: .
cdr3_aa: CASSGNDRSTYEQYF

v_call: TRBV4-2
clone_size: .
cdr3_aa: CASSHVSGTVTDTQYF

v_call: TRBV11-2
clone_size: .
cdr3_aa: CASSLGGQLNQPQHF

v_call: TRBV11-2
clone_size: .
cdr3_aa: CASSSLIRFTYGYTF

v_call: TRBV29-1
clone_size: .
cdr3_aa: CSVSRLDMSVGTDTQYF

v_call: TRBV18
clone_size: .
cdr3_aa: CASSPLEAGLMNTEAFF